Below are 19 T cell receptor beta chains sequenced from a single sample in a study of beta chain features in type 1 diabetes. The whole isolated RNA underwent reverse transcription, so sequencing captured expressed TCRB transcripts. Produced via immunoSEQ multiplex PCR; TCRdb's table is partial and in-frame only. This table has around 690,000 clones, 9.5% to 15% appearing once. General study points: For Type 1 diabetes patients, all four CD4+ subsets carried TCRB CDR3s that were moderately but significantly shorter.

Their target antigens are unknown. The sequenced sample consisted of naive CD4+ T cells from blood. Receptor source: a man aged 30 to 39 with type 1 diabetes.

As regards this clone: Other DNA sequences in this specimen translate into the identical CDR3. The rearrangement joins TRBV5-1 to TRBJ2-1; the D is unclear. This CDR3 is 14 amino acids long. Germline lookup yields CDR1 SGHRS and CDR2 YFSETQ. V lost 0 bases, J lost 0 bases, and 4 bases lay in between. The CDR3 region has the DNA TGCGCCAGCAGCTTGGATAGCTCCTACAATGAGCAGTTCTTC. The encoded protein is CASSLDSSYNEQFF.

This clone was found a few times. The chain recombines TRBV2 with TRBJ1-5; a possible D gene is TRBD1 (5 bases). Per germline, CDR1 SNHLY and CDR2 FYNNEI. CDR3 length equals 13 residues. Trimming cost V 8 bases and J 3 bases, with 11 bases left between them. In nucleotides, the CDR3 is TGTGCCAGCCGGGAGGGGCCCAATCAGCCCCAGCATTTT. Translating gives CASREGPNQPQHF.

The chain recombines TRBV5-1 with TRBJ2-1, with D unresolved. Germline V gene data show CDR1 as SGHRS and CDR2 as YFSETQ. V lost 0 bases, J lost 3 bases, and 7 bases lay in between. The CDR3 totals 14 residues. CDR3 nucleotides: TGCGCCAGCAGCTTGGGGACCTTCTACAATGAGCAGTTCTTC. Residues: CASSLGTFYNEQFF.

This clone has only a few counts. The sample holds other DNA sequences that translate to the same CDR3. The chain carries TRBV19 and TRBJ2-2; 7 positions match TRBD1. This CDR3 region has 15 residues. V lost 6 bases to trimming and J lost 0 bases; unmatched junction nucleotides: 4. Germline values: CDR1 LNHDA, CDR2 SQIVND (reference sequence). CDR3 bases: TGTGCCAGTAGGACCGGGACAGCGAACACCGGGGAGCTGTTTTTT. Its translation is CASRTGTANTGELFF.

The genes are TRBV7-9 and TRBJ1-2; D possibly corresponds to TRBD1 (5 bases). The V and J ends lost 3 bases and 3 bases respectively, with 14 bases between them. CDR1 and CDR2 from the germline V gene are SEHNR and FQNEAQ (reference sequence). The CDR3 is made up of 15 amino acids. The CDR3 DNA is TGTGCCAGCAGCTTCGGGCAGGGCGCCCACTATGGCTACACCTTC. As protein: CASSFGQGAHYGYTF.

The sample holds a few counts of this clone. The J gene is TRBJ1-3, the V gene TRBV2; D remains ambiguous. The ends were cut back, 3 bases at V and 0 bases at J, with 6 bases in the middle. CDR1 and CDR2 from the germline V gene are SNHLY and FYNNEI. CDR3 length equals 14 residues. CDR3 sequence reads: CASSDRGSGNTIYF. In DNA, the CDR3 is TGTGCCAGCAGTGATCGGGGCTCTGGAAACACCATATATTTT.

This clone was seen a handful of times. The chain has TRBV27 and TRBJ1-2, with no clear D. In germline, CDR1 is MNHEY, CDR2 SMNVEV (reference sequence). This CDR3 has 15 residues. The V and J ends lost 3 bases and 0 bases respectively, with 11 bases between them. The CDR3 sequence is CASSLRSVPNYGYTF. In nucleotides, the CDR3 is TGTGCCAGCAGTTTGAGATCGGTCCCTAACTATGGCTACACCTTC.

A word on this clone: Other DNA variants within this sample encode the same CDR3. V is TRBV7-2 and J is TRBJ2-1; TRBD2 matches at 7 bases. The CDR3 loop spans 14 amino acids. In germline, CDR1 is SGHTA, CDR2 FQGNSA. Trimming cost V 1 base and J 6 bases; bases outside gene matches: 3. In nucleotides, the CDR3 is TGTGCCAGCAGCTTAGGCCTAGCGGCCAATGAGCAGTTCTTC. It encodes CASSLGLAANEQFF.

This clone has a handful of counts. The CDR3 spells CASNPGGSYNEQFF. DNA for the CDR3: TGTGCCAGCAACCCGGGGGGCTCCTACAATGAGCAGTTCTTC. The chain carries TRBV7-2 and TRBJ2-1, with TRBD2 matching 7 bases. The CDR3 is 14 amino acids. V dropped 7 bases and J dropped 0; count of bases not matched to a gene: 3. From germline, CDR1 is SGHTA and CDR2 FQGNSA.

This clone was detected a few times. This chain connects TRBV27 to TRBJ2-7; 11 bases map to TRBD1. CDR1 is MNHEY, CDR2 SMNVEV, per germline (reference sequence). This CDR3 is built from 14 residues. With V trimmed by 4 bases and J by 4 bases, 3 bases remained unmatched. CDR3 nucleotides: TGTGCCAGCAGTTCGGACAGGGGGCAATACGAGCAGTACTTC. It translates to CASSSDRGQYEQYF.

The gene calls are TRBV28 and TRBJ2-1; 7 nucleotides match TRBD1. V lost 6 bases and J lost 5; bases outside the gene matches: 19. Germline V gene data show CDR1 as MDHEN and CDR2 as SYDVKM. This CDR3 comprises 18 residues. As DNA, the CDR3 is TGTGCCAGCAGCTCCGACAGGGCCCCTGAGTATTCGAACAATGAGCAGTTCTTC. It is translated as CASSSDRAPEYSNNEQFF.

The rearrangement links TRBV19 to TRBJ1-1, with 9 nucleotides matching TRBD1. The CDR3 extends over 15 amino acids. V gave up 5 bases and J gave up 5 bases; unmatched junction bases: 9. Germline assignment: CDR1 LNHDA and CDR2 SQIVND (reference sequence). The DNA of the CDR3 is TGTGCCAGTAGTTTTCACAGGGGGCGAGATACTGAAGCTTTCTTT. It translates to CASSFHRGRDTEAFF.

This clone was found a few times. The chain recombines TRBV6-5 with TRBJ1-1; D remains unclear. Looked up from germline, CDR1 is MNHEY and CDR2 is SVGAGI. Trimming left V 1 base short and J 8 bases short, with 8 bases between. CDR3 length: 12 amino acids. The CDR3 nucleotides read TGTGCCAGCAGTTACTTAGTTGGGGAAGCTTTCTTT. Its translation is CASSYLVGEAFF.

The chain combines TRBV9 with TRBJ2-3; D is unresolved. This CDR3 has 15 amino acids. V was pared by 0 bases and J by 1 base, with 9 bases between. Per the germline V gene, CDR1 is SGDLS and CDR2 is YYNGEE. The CDR3 region has the DNA TGTGCCAGCAGCGTAGGGCCTCGGGGCACAGATACGCAGTATTTT. Its protein product is CASSVGPRGTDTQYF.

This clone showed up just a few times. The chain has TRBV4-2 and TRBJ1-2, with a tentative D call TRBD1 (5 bases). V shed 0 bases and J shed 4 bases, with 15 bases lying between them. The CDR3 totals 16 residues. CDR1 LGHNA and CDR2 YNFKEQ come from the germline V gene. The CDR3 loop is CASSQEAAPGGYGYTF. The CDR3 DNA reads as TGTGCCAGCAGCCAAGAAGCGGCTCCTGGGGGCTATGGCTACACCTTC.

This clone was found a few times. The CDR3 DNA follows: TGTGCCAGCAGTTTAGGCAACTCCTACGAGCAGTACTTC. Its translation: CASSLGNSYEQYF. This chain joins TRBV28 and TRBJ2-7; D is uncertain. Germline V CDR1 and CDR2: MDHEN, SYDVKM. This CDR3 contains 13 residues. Trimming shortened V by 2 bases and J by 0 bases, and 5 bases separated the two germline ends.

Only a few counts were recorded for this clone. The V gene is TRBV19, the J gene TRBJ2-1; 7 nucleotides agree with TRBD1. Germline CDR1 and CDR2: LNHDA and SQIVND (reference sequence). J lost 8 bases, V lost 5 bases, and 6 bases had no gene match. The length of the CDR3 is 13 residues. CDR3 bases: TGTGCCAGTAGTCCGGGACAGACCTATGAGCAGTTCTTC. It codes for CASSPGQTYEQFF.

The CDR3, as DNA: TGCGCCAGCAGCTTGGGGACAGCGGCTAATGAAAAACTGTTTTTT. Its protein product is CASSLGTAANEKLFF. J is TRBJ1-4 and V is TRBV5-1; D perhaps matches TRBD1 (6 bases). Germline CDR1 is SGHRS and CDR2 is YFSETQ. The CDR3 length is 15 residues. Trimming took off 0 bases at V and 3 bases at J, with 9 bases between the two ends.

This clone was seen more than once but under ten times. The V call is TRBV29-1, the J call TRBJ2-1, with 12 bases identical to TRBD2. The J segment lost 5 bases and the V segment lost 7 bases, leaving 9 bases of the junction unmatched. Germline V CDR1 and CDR2: SQVTM, ANQGSEA. This CDR3 spans 15 amino acids. In nucleotides, the CDR3 is TGCAGCGCCAAAAGGGGACTAGCGGGTAACAATGAGCAGTTCTTC. It translates to CSAKRGLAGNNEQFF.